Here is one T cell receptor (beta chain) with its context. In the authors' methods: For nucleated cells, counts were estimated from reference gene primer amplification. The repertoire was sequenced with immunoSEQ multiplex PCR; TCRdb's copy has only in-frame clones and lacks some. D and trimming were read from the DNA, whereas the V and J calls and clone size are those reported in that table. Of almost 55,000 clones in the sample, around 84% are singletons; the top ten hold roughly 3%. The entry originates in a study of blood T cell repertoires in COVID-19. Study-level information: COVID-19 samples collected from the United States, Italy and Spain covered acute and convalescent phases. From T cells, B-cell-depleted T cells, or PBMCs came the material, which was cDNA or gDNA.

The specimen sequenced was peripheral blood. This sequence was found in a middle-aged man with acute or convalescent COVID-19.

In nucleotides, the CDR3 is TGTGCCTGGAACGAGACAGGGCGGGCTCGTGGTGGTCAGCCCCAGCATTTT. This gives the protein CAWNETGRARGGQPQHF. The chain couples TRBV30 to TRBJ1-5, with TRBD1 matching 7 bases. The CDR3 extends over 17 amino acids. CDR1 and CDR2 (germline): GTSNPN, SVGIG (reference sequence). Trimming removed 4 bases from V and 6 bases from J; junction bases left unmatched: 18.